The 20 T cell receptor beta chains below come from one sample, sequenced in a study of cytomegalovirus exposure and HLA in healthy donors (dated by TCRdb to about 2017). Library preparation was by the immunoSEQ multiplex PCR assay. For the multiplex PCR, a mixture combining 60 forward primers for TCR Vbeta segments and 13 reverse primers for TCR Jbeta segments was used. This immuneACCESS table, as held by TCRdb, lists in-frame sequences with V and J called but not all clones. Of the missing ones, under half trace to an unresolved V gene in checked studies; the others have no known cause. In this sample the table shows some 110,000 clones, roughly 79% of which occur a single time. The top ten clones comprise 1.3% of the sample. Input material: PBMCs. The receptors derive from a man in his forties or fifties in good health and CMV-seronegative.

The chain joins TRBV10-2 to TRBJ2-2; TRBD2 matches 9 bases. V lost 7 bases, J lost 7 bases, and 7 bases stayed unmatched. CDR3 size: 14 residues. From germline, CDR1 is WSHSY and CDR2 SAAADI. CDR3 sequence: CASKTSGSYGELFF. DNA of the CDR3: TGCGCCAGCAAGACTAGCGGAAGCTACGGGGAGCTGTTTTTT.

The CDR3 nucleotides read TGTGCCAGCAGCGAACCCGGGACACATGGAAACACCATATATTTT. It yields the protein CASSEPGTHGNTIYF. The chain employs TRBV14 and TRBJ1-3; maybe TRBD1 (6 bases). Germline CDR1 and CDR2: SGHDN and FVKESK. This CDR3 is 15 amino acids long. With 5 bases removed from V and 3 bases from J, the gap between germline ends came to 14 bases.

The rearrangement uses TRBV5-1 and TRBJ2-7, with 10 bases lining up with TRBD2. The CDR3 consists of 15 residues. Germline V gene sequence: CDR1 SGHRS, CDR2 YFSETQ. Trimming took 3 bases from V and 3 from J; bases not matched to a gene: 6. The CDR3 DNA follows: TGCGCCAGCAGCTCTAGCGGGGGCGGTCTCTACGAGCAGTACTTC. It specifies CASSSSGGGLYEQYF.

CDR3 nucleotides: TGTGCCAGCAGTGAATGGGGAAACGCGGGACAGGGGAACAATGAGCAGTTCTTC. Translation gives CASSEWGNAGQGNNEQFF. The J gene is TRBJ2-1, the V gene TRBV2, with TRBD1 matching over 10 bases. Germline loops: CDR1 SNHLY, CDR2 FYNNEI. The V and J ends lost 2 bases and 5 bases, in that order; junction bases with no gene match: 12. The CDR3 has 18 residues.

This clone was found a few times. The J gene is TRBJ2-1, the V gene TRBV4-1, with a possible D match to TRBD1 (6 bases). The germline gives CDR1 MGHRA, CDR2 YSYEKL. This CDR3 region has 15 residues. V was trimmed by 4 bases and J by 1 base, leaving 11 bases between them. The CDR3 reads CASSPQGSSYNEQFF. Written as DNA, the CDR3 is TGCGCCAGCAGCCCGCAGGGGAGTTCCTACAATGAGCAGTTCTTC.

The chain combines TRBV9 with TRBJ1-2; D perhaps matches TRBD1 (5 bases). V was trimmed by 2 bases and J by 4 bases, leaving 18 bases between them. The CDR3 sequence is 16 residues long. CDR1 and CDR2 from the germline V gene are SGDLS and YYNGEE. In nucleotides, the CDR3 is TGTGCCAGCAGCGTCGACCTGGGGCCGAGGTTCTATGGCTACACCTTC. It codes for CASSVDLGPRFYGYTF.

The chain links TRBV19 to TRBJ2-7, with 10 bases matching TRBD1. V dropped 5 bases and J dropped 4; count of bases not matched to a gene: 2. CDR1 LNHDA and CDR2 SQIVND come from the germline V gene (reference sequence). The CDR3 is 13 residues long. The DNA of the CDR3 is TGTGCCAGTAGTCGGGACAGGGGATACGAGCAGTACTTC. It codes for CASSRDRGYEQYF.

The chain uses TRBV10-2 and TRBJ1-5, with D perhaps TRBD1 (5 bases). Germline V gives CDR1 WSHSY, CDR2 SAAADI. The V end lost 6 bases, the J end lost 3 bases, and 9 bases lay between the germline ends. This CDR3 is 13 amino acids long. The DNA of the CDR3 is TGCGCCAGCAGGGGGGGGGTCAATCAGCCCCAGCATTTT. This translates into CASRGGVNQPQHF.

The chain employs TRBV6-4 and TRBJ2-1; possible D gene TRBD2, 5 bases. CDR3 size: 13 residues. Germline values: CDR1 MRHNA, CDR2 SNTAGT. V lost 3 bases to trimming and J lost 4 bases, with 7 bases between them. CDR3 in amino acids: CASSDGGYNEQFF. In DNA, the CDR3 is TGTGCCAGCAGTGATGGCGGGTACAATGAGCAGTTCTTC.

The V and J genes are TRBV5-6 and TRBJ2-7; tentative D call: TRBD2 (6 bases). The CDR3 is 11 residues long. Trimming left V 4 bases short and J 7 bases short, with 9 bases between. Germline CDR1 SGHDT, CDR2 YYEEEE. CDR3: CASSLRGEQYF. The CDR3 nucleotides read TGTGCCAGCAGCCTCCGGGGGGAGCAGTACTTC.

This chain uses TRBV7-6 with TRBJ2-7; D possibly corresponds to TRBD2 (7 bases). V dropped 1 base and J dropped 6 bases, with 16 bases sitting between them. CDR1 is SGHVS, CDR2 FNYEAQ, per germline. This CDR3 spans 15 amino acids. CDR3 nucleotide sequence: TGTGCCAGCAGCTTAGTGGGGGGGGCCCGCGGCGAGCAGTACTTC. Translating gives CASSLVGGARGEQYF.

This clone was seen a handful of times. The rearrangement joins TRBV5-1 to TRBJ2-7; TRBD1 aligns across 10 bases. Germline values: CDR1 SGHRS, CDR2 YFSETQ. Germline trimming cut 1 base from V and 7 bases from J; bases unmatched to any gene: 8. CDR3 size: 15 residues. Written as DNA, the CDR3 is TGCGCCAGCAGCTTGTCCGGGGACAGGGGAGGGGAGCAGTACTTC. Translation: CASSLSGDRGGEQYF.

The rearrangement uses TRBV7-3 and TRBJ2-5, with TRBD1 matching over 9 bases. The junction had 6 bases not matched to a gene; V was cut back by 5 bases and J by 5 bases. CDR1 and CDR2 from the germline V gene are SGHTA and FQGTGA. The length of the CDR3 is 14 residues. The CDR3 bases are TGTGCCAGCAGCACTGGGACAGGGAGGGAGACCCAGTACTTC. Translation: CASSTGTGRETQYF.

The chain joins TRBV29-1 to TRBJ2-2, with TRBD2 matching 7 bases. After removal of 6 bases from V and 3 bases from J, the junction contained 7 bases not matched to a gene. CDR3 length: 14 amino acids. From germline, CDR1 is SQVTM and CDR2 ANQGSEA. The CDR3 coding sequence is TGCAGCGTCAAGGGCGGGAGAGACACCGGGGAGCTGTTTTTT. As protein: CSVKGGRDTGELFF.

The chain recombines TRBV11-2 with TRBJ2-5, with D uncertain. V shed 1 base and J shed 0 bases, with 3 bases lying between them. This CDR3 comprises 13 residues. Germline-derived CDR1 and CDR2 are SGHAT and FQNNGV. The CDR3 here is CASSLAYQETQYF. In nucleotides, the CDR3 is TGTGCCAGCAGCTTAGCGTACCAAGAGACCCAGTACTTC.

This chain connects TRBV6-6 to TRBJ2-7; TRBD1 matches 7 bases. CDR1 and CDR2 (germline): MNHNY, SVGAGI (reference sequence). The CDR3 length is 14 residues. V shed 5 bases, J shed 5 bases, and the junction held 9 bases outside the gene matches. In nucleotides, the CDR3 is TGTGCCAGCAGTCGCCGGGACAGCTTCCACGAGCAGTACTTC. Amino acid sequence: CASSRRDSFHEQYF.

The J gene is TRBJ2-6, the V gene TRBV7-2; a weak D match, TRBD1 (6 bases). The V gene's germline CDR1 is SGHTA and CDR2 FQGNSA. Trimming cost V 5 bases and J 1 base, with 12 bases left between them. This CDR3 comprises 16 residues. CDR3: CASSEPTGSGANVLTF. CDR3 bases: TGTGCCAGCAGCGAACCTACAGGGTCTGGGGCCAACGTCCTGACTTTC.

This sequence joins TRBV19 and TRBJ1-2; D is ambiguous. The CDR3 is made up of 12 amino acids. Germline V gives CDR1 LNHDA, CDR2 SQIVND (reference sequence). The V end lost 5 bases, the J end lost 1 base, and 5 bases lay between the germline ends. The CDR3 region is CASSSYNYGYTF. The CDR3, as DNA: TGTGCCAGTAGTTCGTATAACTATGGCTACACCTTC.

The rearrangement links TRBV2 to TRBJ2-5; possibly TRBD2 for D (6 bases). The germline CDR1 and CDR2 sequences are SNHLY and FYNNEI. CDR3 length: 12 amino acids. V dropped 6 bases and J dropped 5 bases, with 10 bases sitting between them. The CDR3 is CASRGLRETQYF. CDR3 sequence (DNA): TGTGCCAGCAGGGGACTTCGGGAGACCCAGTACTTC.

The genes are TRBV27 and TRBJ1-4; D may be TRBD1 (6 bases). The germline V gene encodes CDR1 MNHEY and CDR2 SMNVEV (reference sequence). The CDR3 is 15 residues long. V lost 3 bases to trimming and J lost 7 bases, with 15 bases between them. CDR3 amino acids: CASSLLTGTGEKLFF. The CDR3 bases are TGTGCCAGCAGTTTGCTTACAGGGACCGGTGAAAAACTGTTTTTT.